This T cell receptor beta chain derives from a study of cytomegalovirus exposure and HLA in healthy donors. Study in general: The study's early data release held about 77 million unique TCRs from HLA-typed donors. Of all 400 or so donors who were genotyped, around 82% belonged to the Caucasian-associated ancestry cluster.

This CDR3 has 13 residues. CDR1 MNHEY and CDR2 SMNVEV come from the germline V gene (reference sequence). V shed 6 bases and J shed 2 bases, with 11 bases lying between them. With 60 Vbeta and 13 Jbeta primers, the PCR was carried out. TCRdb's copy holds only in-frame clones and misses some; the assay was immunoSEQ multiplex PCR. The table records around 130,000 clones, less than 80% of them present only once. Material for sequencing was PBMCs. This chain joins TRBV27 and TRBJ2-7; D is possibly TRBD1 (6 bases). The clonotype was recovered from a man aged 35-49 years in good health and CMV-seropositive. In nucleotides, the CDR3 is TGTGCCAGCAGGGTTACAGGGACCTACGAGCAGTACTTC. Its protein is CASRVTGTYEQYF.